This T cell receptor (beta chain) was found in a study of beta chain features in type 1 diabetes. In the study overall: All of the samples together had 85 million to 130 million sorted cells examined.

Every isolated RNA sample was fully reverse transcribed, so sequencing captured expressed TCRB transcripts. TCRdb's table, derived via immunoSEQ multiplex PCR, lists solely in-frame clones and lacks some. The sample contains fewer than 150,000 clones, roughly 7.2% of which appear only once. Germline lookup yields CDR1 SGHRS and CDR2 YFSETQ. CDR3 length equals 15 residues. With V trimmed by 4 bases and J by 8 bases, 5 bases remained unmatched. Input material: central memory CD4+ T cells from blood. The chain uses TRBV5-1 and TRBJ2-1; 14 positions agree with TRBD2. The receptor's source is a woman aged 25 to 39 in good health. CDR3 protein: CASSPGLAGVHEQFF. The CDR3 DNA is TGCGCCAGCAGCCCGGGACTAGCGGGAGTGCATGAGCAGTTCTTC.